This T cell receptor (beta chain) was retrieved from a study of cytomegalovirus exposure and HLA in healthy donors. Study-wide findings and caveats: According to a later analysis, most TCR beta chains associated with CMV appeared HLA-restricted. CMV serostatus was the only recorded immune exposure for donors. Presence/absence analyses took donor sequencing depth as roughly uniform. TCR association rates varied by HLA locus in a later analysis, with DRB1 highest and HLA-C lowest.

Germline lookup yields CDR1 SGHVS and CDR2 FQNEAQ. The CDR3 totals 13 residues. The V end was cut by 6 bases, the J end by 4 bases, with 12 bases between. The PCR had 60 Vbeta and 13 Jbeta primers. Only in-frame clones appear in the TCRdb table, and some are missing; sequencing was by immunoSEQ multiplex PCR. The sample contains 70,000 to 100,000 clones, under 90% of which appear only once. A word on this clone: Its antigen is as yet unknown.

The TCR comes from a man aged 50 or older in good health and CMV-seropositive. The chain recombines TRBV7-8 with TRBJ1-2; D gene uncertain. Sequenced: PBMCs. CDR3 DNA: TGTGCCAGCAGGGACGGGATTCTCTATGGCTACACCTTC. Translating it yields CASRDGILYGYTF.